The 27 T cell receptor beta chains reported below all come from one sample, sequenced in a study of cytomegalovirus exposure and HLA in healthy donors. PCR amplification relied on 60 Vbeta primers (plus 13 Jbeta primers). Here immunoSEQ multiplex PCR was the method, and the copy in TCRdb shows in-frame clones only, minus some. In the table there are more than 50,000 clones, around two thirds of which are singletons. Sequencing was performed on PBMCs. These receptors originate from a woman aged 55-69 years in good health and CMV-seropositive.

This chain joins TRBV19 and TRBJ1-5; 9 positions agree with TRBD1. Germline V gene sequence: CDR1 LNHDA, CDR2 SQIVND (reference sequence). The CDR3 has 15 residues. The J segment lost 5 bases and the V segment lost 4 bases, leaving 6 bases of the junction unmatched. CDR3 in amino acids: CASSKRTGDDQPQHF. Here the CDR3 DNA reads TGTGCCAGTAGTAAACGGACAGGGGACGATCAGCCCCAGCATTTT.

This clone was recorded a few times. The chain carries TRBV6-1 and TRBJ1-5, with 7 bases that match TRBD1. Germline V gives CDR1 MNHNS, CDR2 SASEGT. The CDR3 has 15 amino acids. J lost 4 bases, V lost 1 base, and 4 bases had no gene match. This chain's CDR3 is CASSEGPGGNQPQHF. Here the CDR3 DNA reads TGTGCCAGCAGTGAAGGGCCAGGGGGGAATCAGCCCCAGCATTTT.

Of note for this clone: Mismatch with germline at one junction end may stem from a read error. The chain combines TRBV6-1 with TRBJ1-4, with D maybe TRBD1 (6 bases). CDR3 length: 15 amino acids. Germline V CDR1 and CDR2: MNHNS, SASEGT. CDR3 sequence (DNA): TGTGCCAGCAGAGAAGTGCCAGGGGTAAACGAAAAACTGTTTTTT. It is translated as CASREVPGVNEKLFF.

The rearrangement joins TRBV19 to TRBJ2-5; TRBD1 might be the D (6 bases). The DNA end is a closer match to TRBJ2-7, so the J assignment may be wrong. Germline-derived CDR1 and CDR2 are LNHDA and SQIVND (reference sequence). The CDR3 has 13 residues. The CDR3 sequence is CASSATGLYEQYF. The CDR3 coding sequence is TGTGCCAGTAGTGCCACAGGGCTTTACGAGCAGTACTTC.

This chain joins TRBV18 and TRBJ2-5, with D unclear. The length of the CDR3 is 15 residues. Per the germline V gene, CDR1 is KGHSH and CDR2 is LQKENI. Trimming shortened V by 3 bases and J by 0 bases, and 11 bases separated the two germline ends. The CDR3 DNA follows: TGTGCCAGCTCACCGTTAACCCTAAACCAAGAGACCCAGTACTTC. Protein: CASSPLTLNQETQYF.

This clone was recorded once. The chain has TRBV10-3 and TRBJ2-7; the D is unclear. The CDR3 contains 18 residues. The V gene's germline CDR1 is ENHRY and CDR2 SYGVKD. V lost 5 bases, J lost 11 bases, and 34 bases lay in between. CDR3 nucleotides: TGTGCCATCAGTTCCATACCCGATCCCCGGTGGGCCGATTCCGGAAAGTACTTC. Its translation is CAISSIPDPRWADSGKYF.

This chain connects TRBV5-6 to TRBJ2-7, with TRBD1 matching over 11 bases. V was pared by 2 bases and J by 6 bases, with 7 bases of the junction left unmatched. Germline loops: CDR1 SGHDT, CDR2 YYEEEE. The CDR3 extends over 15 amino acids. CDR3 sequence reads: CASSFLRTGGFEQYF. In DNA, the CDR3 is TGTGCCAGCAGCTTTCTCCGGACAGGGGGCTTCGAGCAGTACTTC.

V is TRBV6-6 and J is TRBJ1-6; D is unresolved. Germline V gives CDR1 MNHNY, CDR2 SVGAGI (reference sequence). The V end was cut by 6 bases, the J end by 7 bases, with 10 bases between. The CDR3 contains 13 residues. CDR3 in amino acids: CASSLHENSPLHF. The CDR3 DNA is TGTGCCAGCAGCCTTCATGAGAATTCACCCCTCCACTTT.

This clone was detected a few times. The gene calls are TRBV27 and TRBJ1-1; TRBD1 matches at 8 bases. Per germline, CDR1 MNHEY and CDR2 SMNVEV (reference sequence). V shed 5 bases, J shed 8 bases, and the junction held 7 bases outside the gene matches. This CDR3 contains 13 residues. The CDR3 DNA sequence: TGTGCCAGCAGTGTAGGAAGGACAGGGGAAGCTTTCTTT. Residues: CASSVGRTGEAFF.

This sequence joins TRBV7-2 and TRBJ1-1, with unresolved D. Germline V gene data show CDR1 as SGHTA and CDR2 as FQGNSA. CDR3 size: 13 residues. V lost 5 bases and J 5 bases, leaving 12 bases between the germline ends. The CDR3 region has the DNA TGTGCCAGCAGCCCGTCGACGGGGACTGAAGCTTTCTTT. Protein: CASSPSTGTEAFF. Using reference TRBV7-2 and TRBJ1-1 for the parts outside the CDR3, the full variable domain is GAGVSQSPSNKVTEKGKDVELRCDPISGHTALYWYRQSLGQGLEFLIYFQGNSAPDKSGLPSDRFSAERTGGSVSTLTIQRTQQEDSAVYLCASSPSTGTEAFFGQGTRLTVV.

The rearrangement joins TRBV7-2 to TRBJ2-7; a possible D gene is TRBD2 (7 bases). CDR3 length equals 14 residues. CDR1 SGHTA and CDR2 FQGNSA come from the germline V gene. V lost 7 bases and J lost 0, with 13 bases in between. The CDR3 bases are TGTGCCAGCACTCCGGGGGGCGGCTCCTACGAGCAGTACTTC. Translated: CASTPGGGSYEQYF.

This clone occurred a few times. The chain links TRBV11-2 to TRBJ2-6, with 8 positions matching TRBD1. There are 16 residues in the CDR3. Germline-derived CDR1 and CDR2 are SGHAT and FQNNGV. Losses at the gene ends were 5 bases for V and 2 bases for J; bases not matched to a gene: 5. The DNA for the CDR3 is TGTGCCAGCAGCCAGGGGGCAAATCCTGGGGCCAACGTCCTGACTTTC. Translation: CASSQGANPGANVLTF.

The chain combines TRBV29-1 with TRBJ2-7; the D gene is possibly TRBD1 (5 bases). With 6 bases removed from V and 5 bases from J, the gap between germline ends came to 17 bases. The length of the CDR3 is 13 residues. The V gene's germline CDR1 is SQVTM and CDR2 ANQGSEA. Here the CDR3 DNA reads TGCAGCGTGGACATCGGCAAGAGGAACGAGCAGTACTTC. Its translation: CSVDIGKRNEQYF.

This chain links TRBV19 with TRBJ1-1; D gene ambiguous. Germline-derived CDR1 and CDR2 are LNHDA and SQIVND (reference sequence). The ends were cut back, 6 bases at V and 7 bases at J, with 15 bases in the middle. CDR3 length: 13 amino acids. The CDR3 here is CASSPLVSLEAFF. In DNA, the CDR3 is TGTGCCAGTAGCCCCCTGGTCAGTCTTGAAGCTTTCTTT.

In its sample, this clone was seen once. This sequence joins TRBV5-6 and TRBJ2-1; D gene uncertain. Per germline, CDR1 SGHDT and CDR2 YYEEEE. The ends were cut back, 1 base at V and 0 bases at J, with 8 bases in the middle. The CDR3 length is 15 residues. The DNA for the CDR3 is TGTGCCAGCAGCTTGATAGAGAGCTCCTACAATGAGCAGTTCTTC. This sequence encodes CASSLIESSYNEQFF. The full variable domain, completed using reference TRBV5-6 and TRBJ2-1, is DAGVTQSPTHLIKTRGQQVTLRCSPKSGHDTVSWYQQALGQGPQFIFQYYEEEERQRGNFPDRFSGHQFPNYSSELNVNALLLGDSALYLCASSLIESSYNEQFFGPGTRLTVL.

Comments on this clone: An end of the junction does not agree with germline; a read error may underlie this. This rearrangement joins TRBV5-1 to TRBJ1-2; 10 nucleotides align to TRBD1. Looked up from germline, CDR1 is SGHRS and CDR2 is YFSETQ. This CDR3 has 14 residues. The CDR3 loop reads CASSLATGGSLFHF. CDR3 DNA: TGCGCCAGCAGCTTGGCGACAGGGGGCTCCCTCTTCCACTTC.

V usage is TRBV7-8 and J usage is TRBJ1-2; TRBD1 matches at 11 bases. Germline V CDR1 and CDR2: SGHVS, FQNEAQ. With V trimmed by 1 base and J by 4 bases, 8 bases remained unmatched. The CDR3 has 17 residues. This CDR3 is CASSLESRTGGGYGYTF. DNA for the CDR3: TGTGCCAGCAGCTTAGAGTCGAGGACAGGGGGCGGCTATGGCTACACCTTC.

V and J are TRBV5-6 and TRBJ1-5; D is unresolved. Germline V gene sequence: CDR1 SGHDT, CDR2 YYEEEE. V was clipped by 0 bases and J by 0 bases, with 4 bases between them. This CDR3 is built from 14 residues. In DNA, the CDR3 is TGTGCCAGCAGCTTGGGTCGTAGCAATCAGCCCCAGCATTTT. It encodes CASSLGRSNQPQHF.

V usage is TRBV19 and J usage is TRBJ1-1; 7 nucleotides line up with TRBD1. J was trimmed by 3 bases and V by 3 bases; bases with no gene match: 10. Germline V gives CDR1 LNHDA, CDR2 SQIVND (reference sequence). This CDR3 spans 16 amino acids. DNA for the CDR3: TGTGCCAGTAGTATCGGACAGGTACTTTGGGACACTGAAGCTTTCTTT. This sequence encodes CASSIGQVLWDTEAFF. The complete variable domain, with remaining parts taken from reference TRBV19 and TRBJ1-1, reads DGGITQSPKYLFRKEGQNVTLSCEQNLNHDAMYWYRQDPGQGLRLIYYSQIVNDFQKGDIAEGYSVSREKKESFPLTVTSAQKNPTAFYLCASSIGQVLWDTEAFFGQGTRLTVV.

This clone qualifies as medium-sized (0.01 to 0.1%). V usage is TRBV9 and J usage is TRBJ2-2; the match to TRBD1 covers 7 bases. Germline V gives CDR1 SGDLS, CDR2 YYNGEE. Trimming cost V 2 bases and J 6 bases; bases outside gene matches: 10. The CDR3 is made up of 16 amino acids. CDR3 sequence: CASSVLDRAAAGELFF. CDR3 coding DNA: TGTGCCAGCAGCGTTTTAGACAGGGCGGCGGCCGGGGAGCTGTTTTTT.

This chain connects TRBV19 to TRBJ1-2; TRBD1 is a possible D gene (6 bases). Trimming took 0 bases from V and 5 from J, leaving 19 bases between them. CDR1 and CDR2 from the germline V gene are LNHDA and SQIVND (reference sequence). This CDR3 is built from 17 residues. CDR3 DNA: TGTGCCAGTAGTATAGAATACCATCCAGGGGATGTTTATGGCTACACCTTC. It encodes CASSIEYHPGDVYGYTF.

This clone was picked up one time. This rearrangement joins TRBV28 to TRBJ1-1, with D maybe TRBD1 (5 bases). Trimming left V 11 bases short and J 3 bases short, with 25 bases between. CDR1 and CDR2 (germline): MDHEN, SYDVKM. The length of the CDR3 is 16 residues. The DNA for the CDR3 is TGTGCCGCAACTACCGGGGCTAGGGGAGGGGACACTGAAGCTTTCTTT. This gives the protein CAATTGARGGDTEAFF. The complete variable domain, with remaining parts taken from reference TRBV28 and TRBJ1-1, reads DVKVTQSSRYLVKRTGEKVFLECVQDMDHENMFWYRQDPGLGLRLIYFSYDVKMKEKGDIPEGYSVSREKKERFSLILESASTNQTSMYLCAATTGARGGDTEAFFGQGTRLTVV.

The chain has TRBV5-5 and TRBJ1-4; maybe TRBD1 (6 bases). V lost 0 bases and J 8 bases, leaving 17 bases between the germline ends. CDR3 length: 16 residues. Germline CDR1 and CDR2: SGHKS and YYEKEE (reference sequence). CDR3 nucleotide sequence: TGTGCCAGCAGCTTGGTTTTAGGGGGATCTGGGGAAAAACTGTTTTTT. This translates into CASSLVLGGSGEKLFF.

CDR3 amino acids: CASSKGRDRAYGYTF. CDR3 in DNA: TGTGCCAGCAGTAAAGGCCGGGACAGGGCCTATGGCTACACCTTC. The rearrangement links TRBV7-9 to TRBJ1-2; 9 nucleotides line up with TRBD1. Germline trimming cut 6 bases from V and 4 bases from J; bases unmatched to any gene: 9. Germline CDR1 is SEHNR and CDR2 is FQNEAQ (reference sequence). The CDR3 sequence is 15 residues long.

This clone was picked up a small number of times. The CDR3 DNA sequence: TGTGCCAGCAGCTTCGGCAGGGGCTACGAAAAACTGTTTTTT. This translates into CASSFGRGYEKLFF. This chain uses TRBV5-6 with TRBJ1-4, with a tentative D call TRBD1 (6 bases). The CDR3 is 14 residues long. The V gene's germline CDR1 is SGHDT and CDR2 YYEEEE. Between the trimmed V and J ends, which lost 2 bases and 8 bases, there was a span of 13 bases.

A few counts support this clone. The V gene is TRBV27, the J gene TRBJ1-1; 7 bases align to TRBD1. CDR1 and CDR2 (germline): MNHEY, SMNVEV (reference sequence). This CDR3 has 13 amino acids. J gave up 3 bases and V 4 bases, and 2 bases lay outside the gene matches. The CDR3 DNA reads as TGTGCCAGCAGTTCGGGACAGCACACTGAAGCTTTCTTT. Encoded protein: CASSSGQHTEAFF.

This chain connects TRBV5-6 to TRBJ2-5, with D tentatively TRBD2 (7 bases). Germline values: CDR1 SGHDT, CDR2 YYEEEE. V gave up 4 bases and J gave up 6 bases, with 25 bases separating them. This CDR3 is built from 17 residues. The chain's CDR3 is CASSIYSGGGVVKTQYF. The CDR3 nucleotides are TGTGCCAGCAGCATCTATAGCGGAGGGGGGGTTGTAAAGACCCAGTACTTC.